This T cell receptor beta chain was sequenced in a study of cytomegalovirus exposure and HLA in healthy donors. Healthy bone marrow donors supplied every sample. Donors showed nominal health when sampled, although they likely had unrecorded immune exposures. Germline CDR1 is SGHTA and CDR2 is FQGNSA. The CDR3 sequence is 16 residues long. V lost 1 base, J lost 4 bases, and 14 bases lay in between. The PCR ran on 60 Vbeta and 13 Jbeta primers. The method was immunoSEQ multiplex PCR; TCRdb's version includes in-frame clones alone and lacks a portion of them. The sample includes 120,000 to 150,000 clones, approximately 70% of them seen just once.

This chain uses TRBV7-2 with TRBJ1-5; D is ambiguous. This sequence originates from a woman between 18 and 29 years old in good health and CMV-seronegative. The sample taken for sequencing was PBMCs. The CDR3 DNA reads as TGTGCCAGCAGCTTAGTGGGGAGAGCCGCAAATCAGCCCCAGCATTTT. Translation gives CASSLVGRAANQPQHF.